These 19 T cell receptor beta chains originate from one sample sequenced in a study of blood T cell repertoires in COVID-19. Sequenced by immunoSEQ multiplex PCR; TCRdb stores in-frame clones only, minus some. The sample shows about 500,000 clones, 75% to 90% of them seen only once. Sequencing used peripheral blood. These receptors came from a man between 18 and 29 years old with COVID-19, enrolled during active disease.

This chain joins TRBV29-1 and TRBJ1-1; TRBD1 matches at 8 bases. Trimming removed 2 bases from V and 7 bases from J; junction bases left unmatched: 9. From germline, CDR1 is SQVTM and CDR2 ANQGSEA. This CDR3 comprises 14 residues. This chain's CDR3 is CSVERGQGAGEAFF. CDR3 in DNA: TGCAGCGTTGAAAGGGGGCAGGGGGCAGGTGAAGCTTTCTTT. The variable domain in full, with the rest retrieved from reference TRBV29-1 and TRBJ1-1, is SAVISQKPSRDICQRGTSLTIQCQVDSQVTMMFWYRQQPGQSLTLIATANQGSEATYESGFVIDKFPISRPNLTFSTLTVSNMSPEDSSIYLCSVERGQGAGEAFFGQGTRLTVV.

The chain links TRBV5-5 to TRBJ2-5; no firm D call. Trimming left V 0 bases short and J 7 bases short, with 7 bases between. Per germline, CDR1 SGHKS and CDR2 YYEKEE (reference sequence). The CDR3 is made up of 12 amino acids. In DNA form, the CDR3 reads TGTGCCAGCAGCTTGGAGTCGGGGACCCAGTACTTC. As protein: CASSLESGTQYF.

The V call is TRBV3-1 (or the pseudogene TRBV3-2), the J call TRBJ2-3, with TRBD2 matching 10 bases. Germline V gene lookup returns CDR1 LGHDT and CDR2 YNNKEL (reference sequence). The CDR3 runs to 16 residues. The ends lost 2 bases at V and 1 base at J; junction bases unmatched: 3. CDR3 nucleotide sequence: TGTGCCAGCAGCCAATCCGGGACTAGCGGCACAGATACGCAGTATTTT. It codes for CASSQSGTSGTDTQYF.

The rearrangement joins TRBV6-2 or TRBV6-3 to TRBJ1-5; 7 bases match TRBD1. After removal of 2 bases from V and 4 bases from J, the junction contained 5 bases not matched to a gene. There are 15 residues in the CDR3. Germline V CDR1 and CDR2: MNHEY, SVGEGT. The CDR3 protein is CASSYVGQQNQPQHF. CDR3 in DNA: TGTGCCAGCAGTTACGTGGGACAGCAGAATCAGCCCCAGCATTTT.

The chain links TRBV5-4 to TRBJ1-1; 8 bases line up with TRBD1. The CDR3 contains 16 residues. In germline, CDR1 is SGHNT, CDR2 YYREEE (reference sequence). With V trimmed by 1 base and J by 1 base, 6 bases remained unmatched. CDR3 residues: CASSLPRQGANTEAFF. DNA of the CDR3: TGTGCCAGCAGCTTGCCACGCCAGGGGGCGAACACTGAAGCTTTCTTT.

The chain employs TRBV30 and TRBJ1-1; no firm D call. This CDR3 is 13 amino acids long. Germline-derived CDR1 and CDR2 are GTSNPN and SVGIG (reference sequence). V dropped 6 bases and J dropped 0 bases, with 11 bases sitting between them. CDR3 amino acids: CACTLGVNTEAFF. The CDR3, as DNA: TGTGCCTGTACACTGGGAGTGAACACTGAAGCTTTCTTT.

The rearrangement uses TRBV5-6 and TRBJ2-5; 14 bases fit TRBD2. The CDR3 totals 18 residues. Trimming removed 4 bases from V and 5 bases from J; junction bases left unmatched: 13. The germline gives CDR1 SGHDT, CDR2 YYEEEE. The CDR3: CASSPFLRLAGGGETQYF. DNA for the CDR3: TGTGCCAGCAGCCCATTCCTTAGACTAGCGGGAGGGGGTGAGACCCAGTACTTC.

This rearrangement joins TRBV7-6 to TRBJ2-5; D may be TRBD1 (5 bases). V gave up 1 base and J gave up 5 bases, with 14 bases separating them. CDR1 and CDR2 (germline): SGHVS, FNYEAQ. There are 15 residues in the CDR3. For the CDR3, the DNA is TGTGCCAGCAGCTTAGGAGGACATAGCTTGGAGACCCAGTACTTC. Its translation: CASSLGGHSLETQYF.

The chain employs TRBV6-5 and TRBJ2-1, with TRBD1 matching over 7 bases. This CDR3 comprises 12 residues. The V and J ends lost 6 bases and 12 bases, in that order; junction bases with no gene match: 8. CDR1 is MNHEY, CDR2 SVGAGI, per germline. The CDR3 DNA follows: TGTGCCAGCAGCCAGAAGACAGGGTCGCAGTTCTTC. Its translation is CASSQKTGSQFF.

The chain links TRBV9 to TRBJ2-2; the D is unclear. V was pared by 4 bases and J by 3 bases, with 4 bases between. The CDR3 covers 12 residues. Germline CDR1 and CDR2: SGDLS and YYNGEE. The CDR3 region is CASSPHTGELFF. Written as DNA, the CDR3 is TGTGCCAGCAGCCCTCACACCGGGGAGCTGTTTTTT.

CDR3 in amino acids: CASSPPTQGYGEKLFF. The CDR3 nucleotides read TGTGCCAGCAGCCCACCCACCCAGGGATACGGTGAAAAACTGTTTTTT. The chain joins TRBV7-9 to TRBJ1-4; tentative D call: TRBD1 (5 bases). The ends were cut back, 5 bases at V and 7 bases at J, with 20 bases in the middle. The CDR3 is made up of 16 amino acids. In germline, CDR1 is SEHNR, CDR2 FQNEAQ (reference sequence).

This chain joins TRBV13 and TRBJ1-2; tentative D call: TRBD1 (6 bases). The CDR3 contains 17 residues. Germline loops: CDR1 PRHDT, CDR2 FYEKMQ (reference sequence). The ends were cut back, 0 bases at V and 0 bases at J, with 14 bases in the middle. The CDR3 coding sequence is TGTGCCAGCAGCTTAGGCCTAGGTGGGGGCACTAACTATGGCTACACCTTC. Amino acids: CASSLGLGGGTNYGYTF.

V usage is TRBV7-8 and J usage is TRBJ1-6; 7 bases are a match to TRBD1. J gave up 5 bases and V 5 bases, and 9 bases lay outside the gene matches. Germline values: CDR1 SGHVS, CDR2 FQNEAQ. The CDR3 runs 16 residues. The CDR3 DNA reads TGTGCCAGCAGCCCCCCACCGGGACAGAATAATTCACCCCTCCACTTT. Translated, it gives CASSPPPGQNNSPLHF.

This chain links TRBV11-2 with TRBJ1-3; 9 bases are shared with TRBD1. Per the germline V gene, CDR1 is SGHAT and CDR2 is FQNNGV. The CDR3 runs 15 residues. Trimming cost V 5 bases and J 2 bases; bases outside gene matches: 4. Here the CDR3 reads CASSPDRGTGNTIYF. CDR3 DNA: TGTGCCAGCAGCCCGGACAGGGGAACTGGAAACACCATATATTTT.

This clone was seen more than once but under ten times. The chain joins TRBV6-1 to TRBJ1-6; D is uncertain. This CDR3 comprises 18 residues. The V end was cut by 4 bases, the J end by 2 bases, with 18 bases between. CDR1 is MNHNS, CDR2 SASEGT, per germline. The CDR3 protein is CASSADSPASTYNSPLHF. Here the CDR3 DNA reads TGTGCCAGCAGTGCAGACTCACCGGCCTCCACCTATAATTCACCCCTCCACTTT.

This chain joins TRBV20-1 and TRBJ2-1, with TRBD1 as a possible D gene (6 bases). V was cut by 3 bases and J by 8 bases, with 8 bases left in between. Germline values: CDR1 DFQATT, CDR2 SNEGSKA (reference sequence). This CDR3 has 11 amino acids. The CDR3 sequence is CSASPGDEQFF. DNA of the CDR3: TGCAGTGCTAGTCCAGGGGATGAGCAGTTCTTC.

The V gene is TRBV5-5, the J gene TRBJ1-4; D uncertain. The V gene lost 0 bases and the J gene lost 5 bases, with 11 bases spanning the gap. The CDR3 totals 15 residues. Germline V gives CDR1 SGHKS, CDR2 YYEKEE (reference sequence). The CDR3 is CASSLGAERNEKLFF. CDR3 nucleotides: TGTGCCAGCAGCTTGGGGGCAGAACGGAATGAAAAACTGTTTTTT.

The chain employs TRBV27 and TRBJ2-2, with TRBD2 matching over 11 bases. The CDR3 is 16 amino acids. Trimming at V came to 5 bases and at J to 2 bases, leaving 4 bases not matched to a gene. CDR1 is MNHEY, CDR2 SMNVEV, per germline (reference sequence). CDR3 in DNA: TGTGCCAGCAGTAGACTAGCGGGATCCAACACCGGGGAGCTGTTTTTT. It specifies CASSRLAGSNTGELFF.

The gene calls are TRBV2 and TRBJ1-1; D is undetermined. The CDR3 runs 16 residues. CDR1 is SNHLY and CDR2 is FYNNEI in the germline V gene. Trimming left V 2 bases short and J 0 bases short, with 13 bases between. The CDR3 region has the DNA TGTGCCAGCAGTGAATCAGGAACCAGGATGAACACTGAAGCTTTCTTT. It translates to CASSESGTRMNTEAFF.